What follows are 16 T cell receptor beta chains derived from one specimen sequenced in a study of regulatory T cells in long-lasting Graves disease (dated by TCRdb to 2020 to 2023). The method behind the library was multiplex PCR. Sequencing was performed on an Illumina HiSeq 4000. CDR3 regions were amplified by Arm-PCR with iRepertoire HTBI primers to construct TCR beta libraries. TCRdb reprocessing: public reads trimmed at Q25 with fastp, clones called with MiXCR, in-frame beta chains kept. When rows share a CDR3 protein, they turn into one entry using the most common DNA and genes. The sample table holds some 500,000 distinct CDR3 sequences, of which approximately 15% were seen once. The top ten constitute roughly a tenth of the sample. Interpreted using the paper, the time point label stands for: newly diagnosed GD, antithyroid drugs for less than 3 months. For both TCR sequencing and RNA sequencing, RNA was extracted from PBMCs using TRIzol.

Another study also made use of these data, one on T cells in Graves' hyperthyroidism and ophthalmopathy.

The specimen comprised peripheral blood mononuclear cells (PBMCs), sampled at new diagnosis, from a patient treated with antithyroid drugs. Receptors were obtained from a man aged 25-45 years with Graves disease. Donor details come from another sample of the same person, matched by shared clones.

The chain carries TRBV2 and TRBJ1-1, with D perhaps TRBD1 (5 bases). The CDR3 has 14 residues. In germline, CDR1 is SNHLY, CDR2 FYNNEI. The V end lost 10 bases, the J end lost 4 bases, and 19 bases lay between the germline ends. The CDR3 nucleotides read TGTGCCACCCTGAGGCGGGGGACGTCCACTGAAGCTTTCTTT. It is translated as CATLRRGTSTEAFF.

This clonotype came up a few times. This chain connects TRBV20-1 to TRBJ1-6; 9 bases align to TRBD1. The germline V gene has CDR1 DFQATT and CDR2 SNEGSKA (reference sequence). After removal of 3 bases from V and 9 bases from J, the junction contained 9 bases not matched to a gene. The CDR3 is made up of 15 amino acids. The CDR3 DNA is TGCAGTGCTAGCGGGCCCGGGACAGGGAGTTCACCCCTCCACTTT. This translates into CSASGPGTGSSPLHF.

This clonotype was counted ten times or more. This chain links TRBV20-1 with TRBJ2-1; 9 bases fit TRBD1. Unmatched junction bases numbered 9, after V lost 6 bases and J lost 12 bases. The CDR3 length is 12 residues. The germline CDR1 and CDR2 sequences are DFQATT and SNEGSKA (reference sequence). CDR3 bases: TGCAGTGCGTATAGACAGGGGGTCGTGCAGTTCTTC. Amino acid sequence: CSAYRQGVVQFF.

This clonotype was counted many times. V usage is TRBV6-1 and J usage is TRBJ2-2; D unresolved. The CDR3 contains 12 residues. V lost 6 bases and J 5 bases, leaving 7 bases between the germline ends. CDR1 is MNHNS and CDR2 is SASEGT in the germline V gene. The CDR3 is CASRRQTGELFF. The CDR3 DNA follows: TGTGCCAGCAGAAGACAAACCGGGGAGCTGTTTTTT.

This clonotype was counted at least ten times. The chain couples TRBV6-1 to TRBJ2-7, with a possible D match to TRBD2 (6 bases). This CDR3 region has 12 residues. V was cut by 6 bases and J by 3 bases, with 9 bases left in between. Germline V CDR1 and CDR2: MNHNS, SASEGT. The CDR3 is CASRNGGYEQYF. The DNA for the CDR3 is TGTGCCAGCAGAAACGGGGGCTACGAGCAGTACTTC.

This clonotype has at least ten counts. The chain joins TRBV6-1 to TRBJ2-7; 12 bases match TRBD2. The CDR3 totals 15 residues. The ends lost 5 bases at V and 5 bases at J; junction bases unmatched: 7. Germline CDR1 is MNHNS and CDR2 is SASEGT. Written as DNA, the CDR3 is TGTGCCAGCAGTACGACTAGCGGGAGTACCAACGAGCAGTACTTC. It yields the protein CASSTTSGSTNEQYF.

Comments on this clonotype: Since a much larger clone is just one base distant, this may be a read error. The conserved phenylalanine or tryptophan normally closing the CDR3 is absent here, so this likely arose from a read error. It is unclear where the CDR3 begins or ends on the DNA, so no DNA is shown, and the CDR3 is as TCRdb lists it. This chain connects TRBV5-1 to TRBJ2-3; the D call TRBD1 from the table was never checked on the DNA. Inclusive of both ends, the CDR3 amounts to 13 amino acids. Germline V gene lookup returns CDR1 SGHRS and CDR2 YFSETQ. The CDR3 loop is CASSLPGTHDLYL.

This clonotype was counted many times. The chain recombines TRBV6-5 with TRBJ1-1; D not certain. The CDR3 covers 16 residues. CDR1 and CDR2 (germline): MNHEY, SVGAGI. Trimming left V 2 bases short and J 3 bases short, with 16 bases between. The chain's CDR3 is CASSYAAGILDTEAFF. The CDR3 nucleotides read TGTGCCAGCAGTTACGCTGCCGGGATCTTGGACACTGAAGCTTTCTTT.

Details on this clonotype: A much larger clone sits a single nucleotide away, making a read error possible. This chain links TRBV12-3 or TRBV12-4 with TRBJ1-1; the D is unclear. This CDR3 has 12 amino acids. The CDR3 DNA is TGTGCCAGCACCTTCCTGGGGATTGAAGCTCTCTTT. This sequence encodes CASTFLGIEALF.

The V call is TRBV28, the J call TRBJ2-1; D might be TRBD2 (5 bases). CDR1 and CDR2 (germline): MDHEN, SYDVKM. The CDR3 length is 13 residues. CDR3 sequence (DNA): TGTGTCGTCGCTAACGGGAATTACAATGAGCAGTTCTTC. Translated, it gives CVVANGNYNEQFF.

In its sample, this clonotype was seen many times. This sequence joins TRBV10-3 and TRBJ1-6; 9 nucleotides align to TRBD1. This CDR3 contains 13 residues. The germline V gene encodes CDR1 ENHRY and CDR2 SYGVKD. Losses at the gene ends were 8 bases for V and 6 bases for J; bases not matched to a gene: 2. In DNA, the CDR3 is TGTGCCATCGGGGGACAGGGTAATTCACCCCTCCACTTT. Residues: CAIGGQGNSPLHF.

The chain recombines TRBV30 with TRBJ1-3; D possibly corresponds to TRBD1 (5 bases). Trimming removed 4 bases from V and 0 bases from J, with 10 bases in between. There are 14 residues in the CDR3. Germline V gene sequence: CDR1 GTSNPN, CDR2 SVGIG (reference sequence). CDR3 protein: CAWTRGPSGNTIYF. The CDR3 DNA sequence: TGTGCCTGGACCCGGGGCCCCTCTGGAAACACCATATATTTT. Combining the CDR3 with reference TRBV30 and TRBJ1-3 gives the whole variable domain SQTIHQWPATLVQPVGSPLSLECTVEGTSNPNLYWYRQAAGRGLQLLFYSVGIGQISSEVPQNLSASRPQDRQFILSSKKLLLSDSGFYLCAWTRGPSGNTIYFGEGSWLTVV.

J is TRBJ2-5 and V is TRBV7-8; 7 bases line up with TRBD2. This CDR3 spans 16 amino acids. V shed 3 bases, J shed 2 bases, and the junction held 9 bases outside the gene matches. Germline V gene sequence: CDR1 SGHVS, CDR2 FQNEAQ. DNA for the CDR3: TGTGCCAGCAGCTTGCAGCGGGGTTCAACTCAAGAGACCCAGTACTTC. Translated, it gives CASSLQRGSTQETQYF.

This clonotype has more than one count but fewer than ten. The CDR3 reads CASSLVSGIGYQPQHF. The CDR3 bases are TGTGCCAGCAGCTTGGTTTCGGGGATTGGTTATCAGCCCCAGCATTTT. This chain links TRBV5-5 with TRBJ1-5; D unclear. Per germline, CDR1 SGHKS and CDR2 YYEKEE (reference sequence). The CDR3 is 16 residues long. Deletions cut 0 bases from V and 5 bases from J, with 15 bases between.

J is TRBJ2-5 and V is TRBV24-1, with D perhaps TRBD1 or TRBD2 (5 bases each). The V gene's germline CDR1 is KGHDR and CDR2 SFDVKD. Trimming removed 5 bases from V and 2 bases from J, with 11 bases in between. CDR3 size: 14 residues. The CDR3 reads CATSGGRTQETQYF. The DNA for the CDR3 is TGTGCCACCAGTGGGGGACGGACACAAGAGACCCAGTACTTC.

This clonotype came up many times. This CDR3 is CASSLKGLAGKGRGEQFF. The CDR3 DNA is TGTGCCAGCAGCTTAAAGGGCCTAGCGGGAAAAGGTAGAGGTGAGCAGTTCTTC. This sequence joins TRBV13 and TRBJ2-1; the match to TRBD2 covers 9 bases. The CDR3 spans 18 residues. The V gene's germline CDR1 is PRHDT and CDR2 FYEKMQ (reference sequence). With 2 bases clipped from V and 9 bases from J, the junction kept 17 bases outside the gene matches.